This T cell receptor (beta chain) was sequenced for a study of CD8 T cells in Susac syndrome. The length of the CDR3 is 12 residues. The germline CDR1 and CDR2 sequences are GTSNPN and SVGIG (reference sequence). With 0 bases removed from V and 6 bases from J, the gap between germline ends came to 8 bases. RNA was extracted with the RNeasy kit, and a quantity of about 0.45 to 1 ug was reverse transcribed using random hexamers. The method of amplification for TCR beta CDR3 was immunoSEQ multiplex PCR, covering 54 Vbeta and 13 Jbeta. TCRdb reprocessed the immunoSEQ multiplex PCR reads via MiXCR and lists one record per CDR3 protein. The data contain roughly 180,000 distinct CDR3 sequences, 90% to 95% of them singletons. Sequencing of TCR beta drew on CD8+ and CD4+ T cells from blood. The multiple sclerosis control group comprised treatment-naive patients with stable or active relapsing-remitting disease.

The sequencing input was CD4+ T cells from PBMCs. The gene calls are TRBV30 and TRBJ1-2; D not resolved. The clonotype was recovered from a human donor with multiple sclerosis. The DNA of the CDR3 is TGTGCCTGGAGTGTAGGGCAGCATGGCTACACCTTC. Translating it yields CAWSVGQHGYTF.